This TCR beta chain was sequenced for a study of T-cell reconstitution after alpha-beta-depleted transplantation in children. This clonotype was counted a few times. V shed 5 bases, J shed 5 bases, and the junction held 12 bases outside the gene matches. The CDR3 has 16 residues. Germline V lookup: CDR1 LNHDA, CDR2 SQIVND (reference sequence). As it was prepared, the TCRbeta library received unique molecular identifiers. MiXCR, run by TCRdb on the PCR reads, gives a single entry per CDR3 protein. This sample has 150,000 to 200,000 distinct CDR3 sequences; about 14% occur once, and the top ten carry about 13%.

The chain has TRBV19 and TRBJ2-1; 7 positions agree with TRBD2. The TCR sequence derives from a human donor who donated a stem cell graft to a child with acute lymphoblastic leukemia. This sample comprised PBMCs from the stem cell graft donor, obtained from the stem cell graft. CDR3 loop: CASSLPGLTLHNEQFF. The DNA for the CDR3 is TGTGCCAGTAGTCTACCGGGACTAACACTACACAATGAGCAGTTCTTC.